The T cell receptor (beta chain) described here comes from a study of shared clonotypes between healthy human individuals. The protocol was immunoSEQ multiplex PCR, while the TCRdb copy is restricted to in-frame clones and leaves out a portion. The data show over 850,000 clones, more than 75% seen once. Study results and limitations: Among the subsets, naive ones generally showed larger estimated richness than memory ones.

In the case of this clone: Its target is not known.

The V gene lost 1 base and the J gene lost 6 bases, with 10 bases spanning the gap. Germline values: CDR1 PRHDT, CDR2 FYEKMQ (reference sequence). The CDR3 runs to 14 residues. This TCR derives from a man aged 18-30 years in good health. Some clones in this sample may be carry-over from other donors' samples. Material: memory CD4+ T cells from PBMCs. Noted subset: CD45RA-negative fraction. This chain links TRBV13 with TRBJ2-1; D gene unclear. CDR3 DNA: TGTGCCAGCAGCTTAGACCCCTCGTCCAATGAGCAGTTCTTC. It codes for CASSLDPSSNEQFF.